These T cell receptor beta chains were read from a single sample in a study of T cells in Graves' hyperthyroidism and ophthalmopathy. TCRdb re-called the multiplex PCR reads through MiXCR, storing one row per CDR3 protein. Here the sample spans roughly 420,000 distinct CDR3 sequences, 15% to 17% being singletons. What was sequenced was blood. The receptors derive from a woman aged 18 to 35 with Graves' hyperthyroidism. Both conserved end residues are part of each CDR3. The D gene is left open where the match is weak. Some rows have no size entry. The others give once, few or many, or a class for an expanded clone.

abundance	v_gene	d_gene	len	j_gene	CDR3nt	CDR3aa
many	TRBV28	NA	15	TRBJ2-3	TGTGCCAGCACCACTCTCGCGGCAGACACAGATACGCAGTATTTT	CASTTLAADTDTQYF
few	TRBV4-1	TRBD2	16	TRBJ2-5	TGCGCCAGCAGCCAAGAAGGTGGACTAGCATTTCCGACCCAGTACTTC	CASSQEGGLAFPTQYF
few	TRBV6-5	NA	16	TRBJ1-4	TGTGCCAGCAGTTACAGGGTTTTCGGAACTAATGAAAAACTGTTTTTT	CASSYRVFGTNEKLFF
many	TRBV6-5	NA	16	TRBJ1-2	TGTGCCAGCAGTTACTCCCCGGTGGTGACTAACTATGGCTACACCTTC	CASSYSPVVTNYGYTF
NA	TRBV3-1	NA	15	TRBJ1-4	TGTGCCAGCAGCCAAGGGGGGGCTAGAAATGAAAAACTGTTTTTT	CASSQGGARNEKLFF
few	TRBV6-1	TRBD1	16	TRBJ1-1	TGTGCCAGCAGCCGAATCCTGACAGGGGGCTGGACTGAAGCTTTCTTT	CASSRILTGGWTEAFF
many	TRBV28	TRBD2	16	TRBJ2-1	TGTGCCAGCAGTCCTAGCGGGAGGCCCAATTACAATGAGCAGTTCTTC	CASSPSGRPNYNEQFF
many	TRBV6-6	NA	15	TRBJ1-2	TGTGCCAGCAGTTACTCTCAAGGGGGTCACTATGGCTACACCTTC	CASSYSQGGHYGYTF
NA	TRBV6-2/TRBV6-3	TRBD1	15	TRBJ2-2	TGTGCCAGCAGTTTGACAGGGTTGAGTGGCGGGGAGCTGTTTTTT	CASSLTGLSGGELFF
NA	TRBV4-1	TRBD2	16	TRBJ2-2	TGCGCCAGCAGCTCTAGCGGGCCGGCCTTCATCGGGGAGCTGTTTTTT	CASSSSGPAFIGELFF
NA	TRBV6-2/TRBV6-3	NA	16	TRBJ2-6	TGTGCCAGCAGTTACTCTTTGGGACCCGGGGCCAACGTCCTGACTTTC	CASSYSLGPGANVLTF
NA	TRBV6-2/TRBV6-3	NA	12	TRBJ2-7	TGTGCCAGCAGTTACACGTACTACGAGCAGTACTTC	CASSYTYYEQYF
many	TRBV12-3/TRBV12-4	TRBD2	16	TRBJ2-7	TGTGCCAGCAGCCAGCTAGCGGGAGGGCCGGGGAACGAGCAGTACTTC	CASSQLAGGPGNEQYF
NA	TRBV7-9	TRBD1	15	TRBJ2-3	TGTGCCAGCAGCCCCGGGACAGGCTTTCCAGATACGCAGTATTTT	CASSPGTGFPDTQYF
few	TRBV20-1	NA	9	TRBJ1-2	TGCAGTGCCTCAGGAGGCTACACCTTC	CSASGGYTF
many	TRBV9	TRBD1	14	TRBJ2-7	TGTGCCAGCAGCCCGAGACAGGGGGCCTACGAGCAGTACTTC	CASSPRQGAYEQYF
NA	TRBV27	NA	14	TRBJ1-6	TGTGCCAGCAGCCGGACAGATTCGAATTCACCCCTCCACTTT	CASSRTDSNSPLHF
many	TRBV20-1	TRBD2	15	TRBJ2-1	TGCAGTGCTAGAGATAATGGGGGGGTTGCCAATGAGCAGTTCTTC	CSARDNGGVANEQFF
NA	TRBV7-9	NA	14	TRBJ2-6	TGTGCCAGCAGCTTCGCTTCCGGGGCCAACGTCCTGACTTTC	CASSFASGANVLTF
NA	TRBV5-8	NA	18	TRBJ2-3	TGTGCCAGCAGCCCGGAGCACACCTTCTATCTCAGCACAGATACGCAGTATTTT	CASSPEHTFYLSTDTQYF
NA	TRBV6-1	NA	14	TRBJ1-2	TGTGCCAGCACCGGGGGAGTTTATAACTATGGCTACACCTTC	CASTGGVYNYGYTF
few	TRBV5-1	NA	13	TRBJ1-2	TGCGCCAGCCGAAAGGGTTTTAACTATGGCTACACCTTC	CASRKGFNYGYTF
few	TRBV29-1	TRBD1	13	TRBJ1-5	TGCAGCGTTCGACAGGGCGCGGGTCAGCCCCAGCATTTT	CSVRQGAGQPQHF
many	TRBV11-2	NA	12	TRBJ2-1	TGTGCCAGCAGCCTGACTACAAGTGAGCAGTTCTTC	CASSLTTSEQFF
many	TRBV18	NA	14	TRBJ1-3	TGTGCCAGCTTCCCGACACACTCTGGAAACACCATATATTTT	CASFPTHSGNTIYF
many	TRBV29-1	TRBD1	13	TRBJ2-5	TGCAGCGTTGAAGGACAGGGGACGGGGACCCAGTACTTC	CSVEGQGTGTQYF